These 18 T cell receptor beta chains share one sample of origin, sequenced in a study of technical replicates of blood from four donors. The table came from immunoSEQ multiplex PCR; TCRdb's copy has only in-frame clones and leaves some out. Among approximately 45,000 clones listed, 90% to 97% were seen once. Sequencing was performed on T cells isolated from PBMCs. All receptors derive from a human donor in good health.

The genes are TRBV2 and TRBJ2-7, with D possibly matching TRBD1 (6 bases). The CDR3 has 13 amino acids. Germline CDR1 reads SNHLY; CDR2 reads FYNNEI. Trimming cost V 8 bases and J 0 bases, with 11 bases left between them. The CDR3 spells CASGGVYSYEQYF. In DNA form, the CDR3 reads TGTGCCAGCGGGGGCGTCTACTCCTACGAGCAGTACTTC.

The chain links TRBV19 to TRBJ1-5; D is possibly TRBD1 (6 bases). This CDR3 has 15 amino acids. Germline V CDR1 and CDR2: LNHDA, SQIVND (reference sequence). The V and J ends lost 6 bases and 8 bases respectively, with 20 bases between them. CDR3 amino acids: CASRSLAGATEPQHF. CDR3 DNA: TGTGCCAGTAGATCTCTAGCAGGGGCTACGGAGCCCCAGCATTTT.

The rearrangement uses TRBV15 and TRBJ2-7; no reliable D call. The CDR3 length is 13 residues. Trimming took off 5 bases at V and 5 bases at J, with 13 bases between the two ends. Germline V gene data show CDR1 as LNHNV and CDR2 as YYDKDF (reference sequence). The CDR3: CATSVLNGHEQYF. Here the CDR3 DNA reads TGTGCCACCAGCGTCCTTAACGGTCACGAGCAGTACTTC. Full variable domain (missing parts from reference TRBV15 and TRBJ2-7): DAMVIQNPRYQVTQFGKPVTLSCSQTLNHNVMYWYQQKSSQAPKLLFHYYDKDFNNEADTPDNFQSRRPNTSFCFLDIRSPGLGDTAMYLCATSVLNGHEQYFGPGTRLTVT.

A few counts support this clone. CDR3 protein: CASSGSPNQPQHF. DNA for the CDR3: TGTGCCAGCAGTGGAAGCCCAAATCAGCCCCAGCATTTT. The chain joins TRBV6-1 to TRBJ1-5; no clear D. The germline CDR1 and CDR2 sequences are MNHNS and SASEGT. Trimming pared 4 bases from V and 4 bases from J, leaving 8 bases between. The CDR3 runs 13 residues.

In DNA, the CDR3 is TGTGCCAGCAGCTTGGGGGAGGGCTCCGCGTACGAGCAGTACTTC. Translated, it gives CASSLGEGSAYEQYF. The chain combines TRBV5-4 with TRBJ2-7; 7 nucleotides align to TRBD2. Germline CDR1 SGHNT, CDR2 YYREEE (reference sequence). J was trimmed by 4 bases and V by 0 bases; bases with no gene match: 7. The CDR3 consists of 15 residues.

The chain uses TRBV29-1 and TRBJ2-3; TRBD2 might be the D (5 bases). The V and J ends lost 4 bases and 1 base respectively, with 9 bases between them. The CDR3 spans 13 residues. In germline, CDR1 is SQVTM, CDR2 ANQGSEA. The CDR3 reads CSVAVGGTDTQYF. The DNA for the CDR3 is TGCAGCGTTGCGGTCGGGGGCACAGATACGCAGTATTTT.

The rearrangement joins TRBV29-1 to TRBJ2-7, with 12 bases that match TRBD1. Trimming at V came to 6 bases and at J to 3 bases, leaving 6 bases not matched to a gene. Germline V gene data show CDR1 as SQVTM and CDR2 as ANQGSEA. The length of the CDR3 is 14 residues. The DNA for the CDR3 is TGCAGCGTGCTGGGACAGGGGGCGTTCTACGAGCAGTACTTC. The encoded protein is CSVLGQGAFYEQYF.

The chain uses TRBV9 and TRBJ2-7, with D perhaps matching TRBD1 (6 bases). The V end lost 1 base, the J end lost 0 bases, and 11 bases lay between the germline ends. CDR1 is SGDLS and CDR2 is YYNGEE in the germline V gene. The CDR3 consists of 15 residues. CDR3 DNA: TGTGCCAGCAGCGTAAGTACAGGGTACTCCTACGAGCAGTACTTC. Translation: CASSVSTGYSYEQYF.

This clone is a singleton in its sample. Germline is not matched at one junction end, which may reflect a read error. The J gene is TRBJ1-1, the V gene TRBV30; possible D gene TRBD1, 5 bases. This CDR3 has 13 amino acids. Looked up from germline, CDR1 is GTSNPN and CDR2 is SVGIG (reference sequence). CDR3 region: CAWSVVEGTEAFF. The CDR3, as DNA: TGTGCCTGGAGTGTAGTAGAGGGGACTGAGGCTTTCTTT.

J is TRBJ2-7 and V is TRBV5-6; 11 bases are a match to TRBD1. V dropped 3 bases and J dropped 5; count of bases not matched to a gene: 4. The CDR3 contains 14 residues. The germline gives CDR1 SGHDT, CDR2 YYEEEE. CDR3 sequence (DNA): TGTGCCAGCAGCTGGGGACAGGGGGGCGACGAGCAGTACTTC. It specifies CASSWGQGGDEQYF.

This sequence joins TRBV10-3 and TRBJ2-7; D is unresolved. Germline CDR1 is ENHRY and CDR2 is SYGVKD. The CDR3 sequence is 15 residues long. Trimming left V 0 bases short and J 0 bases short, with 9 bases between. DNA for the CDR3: TGTGCCATCAGTGAGTCGCATACATACTCCTACGAGCAGTACTTC. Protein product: CAISESHTYSYEQYF.

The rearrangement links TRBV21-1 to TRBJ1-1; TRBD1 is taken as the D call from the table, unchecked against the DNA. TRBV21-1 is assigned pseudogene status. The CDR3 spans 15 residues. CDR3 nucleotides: TGTGCCAGCAGCAAGAGGGAACAGGGGGACACTGAAGCTTTCTTT. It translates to CASSKREQGDTEAFF.

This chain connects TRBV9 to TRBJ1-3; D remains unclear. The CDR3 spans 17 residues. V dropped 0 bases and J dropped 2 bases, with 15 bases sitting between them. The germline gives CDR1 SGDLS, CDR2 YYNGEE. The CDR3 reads CASSVGMIRGTGNTIYF. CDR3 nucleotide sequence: TGTGCCAGCAGCGTAGGTATGATCCGAGGTACTGGAAACACCATATATTTT. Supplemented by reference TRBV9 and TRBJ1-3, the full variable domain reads DSGVTQTPKHLITATGQRVTLRCSPRSGDLSVYWYQQSLDQGLQFLIQYYNGEERAKGNILERFSAQQFPDLHSELNLSSLELGDSALYFCASSVGMIRGTGNTIYFGEGSWLTVV.

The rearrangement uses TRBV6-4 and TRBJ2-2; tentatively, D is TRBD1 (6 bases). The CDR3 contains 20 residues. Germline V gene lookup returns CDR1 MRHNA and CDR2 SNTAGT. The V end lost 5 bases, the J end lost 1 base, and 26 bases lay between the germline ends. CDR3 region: CASSWALRSGQQQNTGELFF. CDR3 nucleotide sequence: TGTGCCAGCAGTTGGGCCTTAAGGTCTGGACAGCAACAGAACACCGGGGAGCTGTTTTTT.

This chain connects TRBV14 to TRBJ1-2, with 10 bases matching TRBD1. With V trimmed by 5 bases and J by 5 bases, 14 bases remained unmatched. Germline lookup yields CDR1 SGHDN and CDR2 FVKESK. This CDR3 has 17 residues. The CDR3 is CASSFTLSLDRGYGYTF. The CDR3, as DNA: TGTGCCAGCAGCTTTACGTTGTCTCTGGACAGGGGGTATGGCTACACCTTC. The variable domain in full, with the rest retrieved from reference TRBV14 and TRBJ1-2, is EAGVTQFPSHSVIEKGQTVTLRCDPISGHDNLYWYRRVMGKEIKFLLHFVKESKQDESGMPNNRFLAERTGGTYSTLKVQPAELEDSGVYFCASSFTLSLDRGYGYTFGSGTRLTVV.

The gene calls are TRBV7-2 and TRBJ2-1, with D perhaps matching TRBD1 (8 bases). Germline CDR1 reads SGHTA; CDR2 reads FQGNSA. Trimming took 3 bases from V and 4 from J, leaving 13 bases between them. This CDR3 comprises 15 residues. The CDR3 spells CASSFTQGGYNEQFF. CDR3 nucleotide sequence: TGTGCCAGCAGCTTCACACAGGGGGGGTACAATGAGCAGTTCTTC.

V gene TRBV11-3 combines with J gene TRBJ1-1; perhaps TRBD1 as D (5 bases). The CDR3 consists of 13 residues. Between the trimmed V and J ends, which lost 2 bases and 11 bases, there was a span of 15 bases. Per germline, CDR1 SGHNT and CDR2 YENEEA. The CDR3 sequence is CASSLTGGGVAFF. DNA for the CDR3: TGTGCCAGCAGCTTAACAGGCGGGGGGGTCGCTTTCTTT. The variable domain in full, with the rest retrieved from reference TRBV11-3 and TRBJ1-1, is EAGVVQSPRYKIIEKKQPVAFWCNPISGHNTLYWYLQNLGQGPELLIRYENEEAVDDSQLPKDRFSAERLKGVDSTLKIQPAELGDSAVYLCASSLTGGGVAFFGQGTRLTVV.

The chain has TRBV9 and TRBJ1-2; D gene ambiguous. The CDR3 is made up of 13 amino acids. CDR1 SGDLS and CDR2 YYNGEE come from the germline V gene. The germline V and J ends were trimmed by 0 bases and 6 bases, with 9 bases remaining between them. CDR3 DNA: TGTGCCAGCAGCGTAGCCGACTTCGATGGCTACACCTTC. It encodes CASSVADFDGYTF.